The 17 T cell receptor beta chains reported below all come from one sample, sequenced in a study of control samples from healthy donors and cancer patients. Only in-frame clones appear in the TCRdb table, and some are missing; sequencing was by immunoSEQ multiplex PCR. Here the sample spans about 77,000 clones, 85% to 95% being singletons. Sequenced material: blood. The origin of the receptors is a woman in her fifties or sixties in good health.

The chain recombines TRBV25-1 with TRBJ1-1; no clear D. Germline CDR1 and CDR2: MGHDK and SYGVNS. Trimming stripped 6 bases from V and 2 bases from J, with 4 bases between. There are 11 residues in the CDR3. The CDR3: CASSRNTEAFF. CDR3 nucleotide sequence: TGTGCCAGCAGCCGAAACACTGAAGCTTTCTTT.

CDR3: CASSYNDRGTYEQYF. The CDR3 DNA follows: TGTGCCAGCAGTTACAACGACAGGGGGACCTACGAGCAGTACTTC. This rearrangement joins TRBV6-5 to TRBJ2-7, with TRBD1 matching over 9 bases. There are 15 residues in the CDR3. Germline V gene lookup returns CDR1 MNHEY and CDR2 SVGAGI. V lost 2 bases and J lost 2; bases outside the gene matches: 4.

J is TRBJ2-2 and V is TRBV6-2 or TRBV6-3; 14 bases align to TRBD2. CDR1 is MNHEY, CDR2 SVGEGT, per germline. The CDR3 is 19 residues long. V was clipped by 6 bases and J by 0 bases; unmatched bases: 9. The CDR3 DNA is TGTGCCAGCAGCCAGAGACTAGCGGGAGGGATCGCGAACACCGGGGAGCTGTTTTTT. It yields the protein CASSQRLAGGIANTGELFF.

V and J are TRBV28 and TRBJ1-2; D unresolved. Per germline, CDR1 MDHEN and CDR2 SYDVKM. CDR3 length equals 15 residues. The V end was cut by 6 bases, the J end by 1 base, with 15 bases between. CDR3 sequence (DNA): TGTGCCAGCAGCTACGGGTCGCTAGTTAACTATGGCTACACCTTC. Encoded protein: CASSYGSLVNYGYTF.

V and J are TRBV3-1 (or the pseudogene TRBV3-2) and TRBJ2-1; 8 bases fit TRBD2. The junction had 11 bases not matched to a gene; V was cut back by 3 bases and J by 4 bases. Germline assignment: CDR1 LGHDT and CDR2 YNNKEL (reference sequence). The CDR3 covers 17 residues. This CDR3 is CASSHPLAQRGYNEQFF. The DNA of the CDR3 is TGTGCCAGCAGCCACCCTCTTGCCCAGCGGGGGTACAATGAGCAGTTCTTC.

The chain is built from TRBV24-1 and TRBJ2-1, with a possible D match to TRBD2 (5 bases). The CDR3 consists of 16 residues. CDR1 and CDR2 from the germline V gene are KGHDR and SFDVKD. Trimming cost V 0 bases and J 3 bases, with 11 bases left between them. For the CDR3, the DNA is TGTGCCACCAGTGATTTGCAGACGGGAAGCTACAATGAGCAGTTCTTC. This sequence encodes CATSDLQTGSYNEQFF.

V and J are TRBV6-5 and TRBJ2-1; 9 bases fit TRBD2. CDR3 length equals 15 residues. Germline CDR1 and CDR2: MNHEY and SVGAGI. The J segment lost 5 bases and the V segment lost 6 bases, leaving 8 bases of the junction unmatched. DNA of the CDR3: TGTGCCAGCAGGAAGGAGGGACTAGCAAACAATGAGCAGTTCTTC. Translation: CASRKEGLANNEQFF.

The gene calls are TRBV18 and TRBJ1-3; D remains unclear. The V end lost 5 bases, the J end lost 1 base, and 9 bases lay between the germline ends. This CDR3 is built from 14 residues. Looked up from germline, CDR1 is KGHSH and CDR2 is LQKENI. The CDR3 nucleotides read TGTGCCAGCTCATTAGGGAGATCTGGAAACACCATATATTTT. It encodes CASSLGRSGNTIYF.

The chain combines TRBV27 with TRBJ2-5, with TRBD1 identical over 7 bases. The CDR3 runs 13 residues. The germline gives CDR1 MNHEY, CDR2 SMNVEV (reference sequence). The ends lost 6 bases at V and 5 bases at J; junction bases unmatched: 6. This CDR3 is CASRDRLLETQYF. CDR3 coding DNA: TGTGCCAGCAGGGACAGGTTATTGGAGACCCAGTACTTC.

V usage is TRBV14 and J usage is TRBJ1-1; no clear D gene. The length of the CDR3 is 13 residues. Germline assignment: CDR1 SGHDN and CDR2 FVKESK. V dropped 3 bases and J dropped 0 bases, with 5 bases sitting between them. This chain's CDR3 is CASSHGMNTEAFF. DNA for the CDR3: TGTGCCAGCAGCCACGGGATGAACACTGAAGCTTTCTTT. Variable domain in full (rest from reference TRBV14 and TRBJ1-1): EAGVTQFPSHSVIEKGQTVTLRCDPISGHDNLYWYRRVMGKEIKFLLHFVKESKQDESGMPNNRFLAERTGGTYSTLKVQPAELEDSGVYFCASSHGMNTEAFFGQGTRLTVV.

DNA of the CDR3: TGTGCCTGGAGACCGGGACAGTTAGAGACCCAGTACTTC. As protein: CAWRPGQLETQYF. The rearrangement joins TRBV30 to TRBJ2-5; TRBD1 agrees at 7 bases. V trimming: 3 bases; J trimming: 4 bases; junction bases outside the gene matches: 5. The CDR3 loop spans 13 amino acids. CDR1 and CDR2 (germline): GTSNPN, SVGIG (reference sequence).

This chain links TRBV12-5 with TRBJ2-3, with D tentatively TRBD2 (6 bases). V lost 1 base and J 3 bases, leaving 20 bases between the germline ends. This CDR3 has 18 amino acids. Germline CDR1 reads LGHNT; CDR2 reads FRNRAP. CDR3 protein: CASGLGAGTKEPTDTQYF. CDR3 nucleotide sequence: TGTGCTAGTGGTTTGGGGGCGGGGACGAAAGAACCGACAGATACGCAGTATTTT.

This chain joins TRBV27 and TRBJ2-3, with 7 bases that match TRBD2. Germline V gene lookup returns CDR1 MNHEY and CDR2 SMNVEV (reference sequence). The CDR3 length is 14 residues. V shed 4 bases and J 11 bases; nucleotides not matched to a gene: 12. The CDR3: CASSSGTLAGLQYF. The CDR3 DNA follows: TGTGCCAGCAGTTCAGGTACCTTAGCGGGCTTGCAGTATTTT.

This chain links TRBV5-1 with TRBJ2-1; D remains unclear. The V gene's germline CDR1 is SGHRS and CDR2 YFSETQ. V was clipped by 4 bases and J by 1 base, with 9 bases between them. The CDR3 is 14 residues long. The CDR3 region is CASSRAGSYNEQFF. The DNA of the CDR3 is TGCGCCAGCAGCAGGGCCGGGTCCTACAATGAGCAGTTCTTC.

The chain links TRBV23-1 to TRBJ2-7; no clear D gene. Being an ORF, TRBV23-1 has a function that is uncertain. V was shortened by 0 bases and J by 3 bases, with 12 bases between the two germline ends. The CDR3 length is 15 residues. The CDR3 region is CASSQSNTTFYEQYF. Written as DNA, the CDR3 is TGCGCCAGCAGTCAATCGAACACGACCTTCTACGAGCAGTACTTC.

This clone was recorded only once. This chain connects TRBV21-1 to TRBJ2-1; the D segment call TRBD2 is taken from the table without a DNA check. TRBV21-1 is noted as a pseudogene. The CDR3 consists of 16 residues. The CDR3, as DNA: TGTGCCAGCAGCACGGGGACTAGCGGGATAGGAGGTGAGCAGTTCTTC. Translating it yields CASSTGTSGIGGEQFF.

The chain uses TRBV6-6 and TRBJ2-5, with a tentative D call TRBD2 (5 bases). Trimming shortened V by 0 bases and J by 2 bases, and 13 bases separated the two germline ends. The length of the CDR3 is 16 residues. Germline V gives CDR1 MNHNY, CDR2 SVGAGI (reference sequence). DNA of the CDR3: TGTGCCAGCAGTTACTCTCGGCTAGCAGAGCAAGAGACCCAGTACTTC. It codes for CASSYSRLAEQETQYF.